The rows below give T cell receptor beta chains drawn from one sample of a study of T cell responses to AZD1222 COVID-19 vaccine. Repertoires were generated with immunoSEQ multiplex PCR, while TCRdb's copy carries only in-frame clones and drops some. Of 200,000 to 250,000 clones in the sample, approximately 94% were seen once. Source: peripheral blood, taken 28 days after the second dose of the MenACWY control vaccine. All receptors come from an adult who received the MenACWY meningococcal vaccine as a control. Both conserved end residues are part of each CDR3. Each record gives: J gene, V gene, D gene, clone size, CDR3 protein, CDR3 DNA. D genes are given only for firm matches. A clone size is listed for some rows: how often the clone was seen (once, few, many), or a class if it is expanded.

j_gene: TRBJ2-7; v_gene: TRBV6-5; d_gene: TRBD2; abundance: NA; CDR3aa: CASRSQIAGPYEQYF; CDR3nt: TGTGCCAGCAGGTCACAAATAGCGGGACCCTACGAGCAGTACTTC
j_gene: TRBJ1-2; v_gene: TRBV7-9; d_gene: NA; abundance: NA; CDR3aa: CASSSTINYGYTF; CDR3nt: TGTGCCAGCAGTTCTACCATTAACTATGGCTACACCTTC
j_gene: TRBJ2-2; v_gene: TRBV2; d_gene: TRBD1; abundance: NA; CDR3aa: CASRDRGGTGELFF; CDR3nt: TGTGCCAGCCGGGACAGGGGCGGCACCGGGGAGCTGTTTTTT
j_gene: TRBJ2-1; v_gene: TRBV6-4; d_gene: TRBD2; abundance: NA; CDR3aa: CASSDGTSGSDEQFF; CDR3nt: TGTGCCAGCAGTGATGGGACTAGCGGGAGTGATGAGCAGTTCTTC
j_gene: TRBJ2-7; v_gene: TRBV3-1/TRBV3-2; d_gene: TRBD1; abundance: NA; CDR3aa: CASSQDRATYEQYF; CDR3nt: TGTGCCAGCAGCCAGGACAGGGCAACCTACGAGCAGTACTTC
j_gene: TRBJ2-3; v_gene: TRBV13; d_gene: NA; abundance: NA; CDR3aa: CASSLGVADTQYF; CDR3nt: TGTGCCAGCAGCTTAGGGGTGGCAGATACGCAGTATTTT
j_gene: TRBJ2-1; v_gene: TRBV27; d_gene: TRBD1; abundance: once; CDR3aa: CASSRPGGAGSYNEQFF; CDR3nt: TGTGCCAGCAGTCGTCCAGGGGGCGCGGGCTCCTACAATGAGCAGTTCTTC
j_gene: TRBJ1-2; v_gene: TRBV28; d_gene: NA; abundance: NA; CDR3aa: CASSQTGNYGYTF; CDR3nt: TGTGCCAGCAGTCAAACTGGGAACTATGGCTACACCTTC
j_gene: TRBJ2-7; v_gene: TRBV6-2/TRBV6-3; d_gene: TRBD1; abundance: NA; CDR3aa: CASSYRTGEVYEQYF; CDR3nt: TGTGCCAGCAGTTATCGGACAGGGGAAGTCTACGAGCAGTACTTC
j_gene: TRBJ1-1; v_gene: TRBV9; d_gene: NA; abundance: NA; CDR3aa: CASSASVRTEAFF; CDR3nt: TGTGCCAGCAGCGCATCCGTTAGGACTGAAGCTTTCTTT
j_gene: TRBJ1-2; v_gene: TRBV5-6; d_gene: NA; abundance: NA; CDR3aa: CASSLAGTRDGYTF; CDR3nt: TGTGCCAGCAGCTTGGCCGGGACCAGGGACGGCTACACCTTC
j_gene: TRBJ1-1; v_gene: TRBV10-3; d_gene: NA; abundance: NA; CDR3aa: CAISDPTQNTEAFF; CDR3nt: TGTGCCATCAGTGACCCTACCCAGAACACTGAAGCTTTCTTT
j_gene: TRBJ1-1; v_gene: TRBV19; d_gene: TRBD1; abundance: NA; CDR3aa: CASTSGTGNTEAFF; CDR3nt: TGTGCCAGTACCTCCGGGACAGGGAACACTGAAGCTTTCTTT
j_gene: TRBJ2-1; v_gene: TRBV19; d_gene: NA; abundance: NA; CDR3aa: CASLPVEGPYPREQFF; CDR3nt: TGTGCCAGTCTCCCGGTCGAGGGGCCCTATCCCAGGGAGCAGTTCTTC
j_gene: TRBJ1-2; v_gene: TRBV15; d_gene: NA; abundance: NA; CDR3aa: CATSRENGGYTF; CDR3nt: TGTGCCACCAGCAGAGAGAACGGTGGCTACACCTTC
j_gene: TRBJ2-7; v_gene: TRBV19; d_gene: NA; abundance: NA; CDR3aa: CASSIGAGSSYEQYF; CDR3nt: TGTGCCAGTAGTATAGGAGCAGGGAGCTCCTACGAGCAGTACTTC
j_gene: TRBJ2-7; v_gene: TRBV5-1; d_gene: TRBD1; abundance: NA; CDR3aa: CASSPGQPYEQYF; CDR3nt: TGCGCCAGCAGCCCGGGACAGCCCTACGAGCAGTACTTC
j_gene: TRBJ1-1; v_gene: TRBV14; d_gene: NA; abundance: NA; CDR3aa: CASSRHGGTEAFF; CDR3nt: TGTGCCAGCAGCCGCCATGGGGGGACTGAAGCTTTCTTT
j_gene: TRBJ2-1; v_gene: TRBV24-1; d_gene: TRBD2; abundance: NA; CDR3aa: CATSDKVLAGNNNEQFF; CDR3nt: TGTGCCACCAGCGATAAGGTTCTAGCGGGAAACAACAATGAGCAGTTCTTC
j_gene: TRBJ2-7; v_gene: TRBV7-2; d_gene: TRBD1; abundance: once; CDR3aa: CASSLDRGAYEQYF; CDR3nt: TGTGCCAGCAGCTTGGACAGGGGGGCCTACGAGCAGTACTTC
j_gene: TRBJ1-4; v_gene: TRBV5-6; d_gene: TRBD1; abundance: NA; CDR3aa: CASSRGTGVGEKLFF; CDR3nt: TGTGCCAGCAGCCGCGGGACAGGGGTAGGAGAAAAACTGTTTTTT
j_gene: TRBJ1-6; v_gene: TRBV28; d_gene: NA; abundance: NA; CDR3aa: CASSPEGVSPLHF; CDR3nt: TGTGCCAGCAGTCCCGAAGGCGTCTCACCCCTCCACTTT
j_gene: TRBJ2-7; v_gene: TRBV19; d_gene: NA; abundance: NA; CDR3aa: CASRERQASSYEQYF; CDR3nt: TGTGCCAGTAGAGAAAGACAGGCCTCCTCCTACGAGCAGTACTTC
j_gene: TRBJ1-3; v_gene: TRBV7-7; d_gene: NA; abundance: NA; CDR3aa: CASSPSPQVGNTIYF; CDR3nt: TGTGCTAGCAGCCCCTCCCCACAAGTTGGGAACACCATATATTTT
j_gene: TRBJ1-1; v_gene: TRBV11-2; d_gene: NA; abundance: NA; CDR3aa: CASSLGQPGTEAFF; CDR3nt: TGTGCCAGCAGCTTGGGCCAGCCGGGGACTGAAGCTTTCTTT
j_gene: TRBJ1-6; v_gene: TRBV9; d_gene: NA; abundance: NA; CDR3aa: CASSPGGGNSPLHF; CDR3nt: TGTGCCAGCAGCCCTGGGGGGGGCAATTCACCCCTCCACTTT
j_gene: TRBJ1-2; v_gene: TRBV7-3; d_gene: NA; abundance: NA; CDR3aa: CASSLTAGDARGYTF; CDR3nt: TGTGCCAGCAGCTTAACAGCCGGGGACGCGCGTGGCTACACCTTC
j_gene: TRBJ2-1; v_gene: TRBV7-8; d_gene: NA; abundance: NA; CDR3aa: CASSQKPDSTYNEQFF; CDR3nt: TGTGCCAGCAGCCAGAAACCGGACTCAACCTACAATGAGCAGTTCTTC
j_gene: TRBJ1-1; v_gene: TRBV5-1; d_gene: NA; abundance: NA; CDR3aa: CASSAGSMNTEAFF; CDR3nt: TGCGCCAGCAGCGCCGGTTCCATGAACACTGAAGCTTTCTTT
j_gene: TRBJ1-6; v_gene: TRBV2; d_gene: NA; abundance: NA; CDR3aa: CASTPTVNNSPLHF; CDR3nt: TGTGCCAGCACCCCGACAGTTAATAATTCACCCCTCCACTTT
j_gene: TRBJ1-2; v_gene: TRBV28; d_gene: NA; abundance: NA; CDR3aa: CASTSTGYYGYTF; CDR3nt: TGTGCCAGCACCTCGACAGGATACTATGGCTACACCTTC
j_gene: TRBJ1-5; v_gene: TRBV20-1; d_gene: NA; abundance: NA; CDR3aa: CSASSPQYSNQPQHF; CDR3nt: TGCAGTGCTAGTTCCCCACAGTATAGCAATCAGCCCCAGCATTTT
j_gene: TRBJ2-7; v_gene: TRBV7-9; d_gene: TRBD1; abundance: NA; CDR3aa: CASSQTGGGEQYF; CDR3nt: TGTGCCAGCAGCCAGACAGGGGGCGGCGAGCAGTACTTC
j_gene: TRBJ1-1; v_gene: TRBV28; d_gene: NA; abundance: NA; CDR3aa: CASSLSGRETEAFF; CDR3nt: TGTGCCAGCAGTTTATCGGGCAGGGAGACTGAAGCTTTCTTT
j_gene: TRBJ2-2; v_gene: TRBV9; d_gene: NA; abundance: once; CDR3aa: CASSQVGELFF; CDR3nt: TGTGCCAGCAGCCAGGTCGGGGAGCTGTTTTTT
j_gene: TRBJ2-5; v_gene: TRBV27; d_gene: NA; abundance: once; CDR3aa: CASSKTGYQETQYF; CDR3nt: TGTGCCAGCAGCAAAACAGGGTACCAAGAGACCCAGTACTTC
j_gene: TRBJ2-1; v_gene: TRBV2; d_gene: TRBD1; abundance: NA; CDR3aa: CASSGDSSYNEQFF; CDR3nt: TGTGCCAGCAGCGGGGACAGCTCCTACAATGAGCAGTTCTTC
j_gene: TRBJ1-2; v_gene: TRBV30; d_gene: NA; abundance: NA; CDR3aa: CAWSFESLDGYGYTF; CDR3nt: TGTGCCTGGAGCTTTGAGTCCTTAGACGGCTATGGCTACACCTTC
j_gene: TRBJ2-7; v_gene: TRBV3-1/TRBV3-2; d_gene: TRBD1; abundance: NA; CDR3aa: CASSPRGRVSEQYF; CDR3nt: TGTGCCAGCAGCCCCAGGGGGCGCGTAAGCGAGCAGTACTTC
j_gene: TRBJ1-2; v_gene: TRBV24-1; d_gene: TRBD1; abundance: once; CDR3aa: CATSDPGQGHYGYTF; CDR3nt: TGTGCCACCAGTGATCCCGGACAGGGGCACTATGGCTACACCTTC
j_gene: TRBJ2-1; v_gene: TRBV6-2/TRBV6-3; d_gene: NA; abundance: NA; CDR3aa: CASSYSPPRGVYNEQFF; CDR3nt: TGTGCCAGCAGTTACTCCCCCCCGCGGGGCGTGTACAATGAGCAGTTCTTC
j_gene: TRBJ2-1; v_gene: TRBV5-4; d_gene: TRBD2; abundance: NA; CDR3aa: CASRERGGNEQFF; CDR3nt: TGTGCCAGCAGGGAGCGGGGGGGCAATGAGCAGTTCTTC
j_gene: TRBJ2-2; v_gene: TRBV12-3/TRBV12-4; d_gene: NA; abundance: NA; CDR3aa: CASSFLGELFF; CDR3nt: TGTGCCAGCAGTTTTCTCGGGGAGCTGTTTTTT
j_gene: TRBJ2-7; v_gene: TRBV2; d_gene: NA; abundance: few; CDR3aa: CASSEGATHPSEQYF; CDR3nt: TGTGCCAGCAGCGAAGGCGCCACCCACCCCTCCGAGCAGTACTTC
j_gene: TRBJ1-2; v_gene: TRBV4-1; d_gene: NA; abundance: NA; CDR3aa: CASSQEVGTPYGYTF; CDR3nt: TGCGCCAGCAGCCAAGAAGTGGGGACACCCTATGGCTACACCTTC
j_gene: TRBJ1-5; v_gene: TRBV7-9; d_gene: TRBD1; abundance: NA; CDR3aa: CASSLGGQSGQPQHF; CDR3nt: TGTGCCAGCAGCTTAGGGGGACAGTCAGGTCAGCCCCAGCATTTT
j_gene: TRBJ1-5; v_gene: TRBV19; d_gene: NA; abundance: once; CDR3aa: CASSRPPGQGGQPQHF; CDR3nt: TGTGCCAGTAGTAGACCCCCGGGGCAGGGCGGTCAGCCCCAGCATTTT